Listed below are T cell receptor beta chains from one sample, sequenced in a study of metastatic and nonmetastatic thyroid tumors. TCRdb re-clonotyped the PCR reads via MiXCR. The sample records some 37,000 clones, more than 45% being singletons. Sequencing was performed on tumor tissue. All receptors come from a male donor with papillary thyroid cancer or a benign thyroid nodule (not recorded which). Some clones in this sample may be carry-over from other donors' samples. The CDR3 runs from the conserved cysteine through the conserved F or W. D genes are given only for firm matches. Clone size appears in some rows only: once, few, many, or a class for an expanded clone.

>TRBV10-1|TRBJ2-7|TRBD2|NA
CSSTLGREAPYEQYF
TGCTCCAGCACTCTCGGGCGGGAGGCTCCCTACGAGCAGTACTTC
>TRBV11-3|TRBJ2-7|TRBD1|NA
CASSLVGDRASNEQYF
TGTGCCAGCAGCTTAGTGGGGGACAGGGCCTCGAACGAGCAGTACTTC
>TRBV7-9|TRBJ1-5|NA|NA
CASSLQNNQPQHF
TGTGCCAGCAGCTTACAAAACAATCAGCCCCAGCATTTT
>TRBV20-1|TRBJ2-7|NA|once
CSARDLVGYEQYF
TGCAGTGCTAGAGATCTGGTCGGCTACGAGCAGTACTTC
>TRBV28|TRBJ2-3|TRBD2|few
CASSLSASGGAKNTQYF
TGTGCCAGCAGTTTATCGGCTAGCGGGGGGGCCAAGAATACGCAGTATTTT
>TRBV11-2|TRBJ2-1|NA|NA
CASSLTQMGDAEQFF
TGTGCCAGCAGCTTAACCCAAATGGGGGACGCGGAGCAGTTCTTC
>TRBV19|TRBJ2-1|TRBD2|NA
CASSIDKLAGEPNEQFF
TGTGCCAGTAGTATAGATAAGCTAGCGGGAGAACCCAATGAGCAGTTCTTC
>TRBV7-7|TRBJ2-3|NA|NA
CASSGGAGVTDTQYF
TGTGCTAGCAGTGGCGGTGCAGGGGTAACAGATACGCAGTATTTT
>TRBV20-1|TRBJ2-6|NA|NA
CSASAAVSSGANVLTF
TGCAGTGCTAGTGCGGCAGTTAGCTCTGGGGCCAACGTCCTGACTTTC
>TRBV4-2|TRBJ2-3|TRBD1|NA
CASSPTDRGFSTDTQYF
TGTGCCAGCAGCCCGACGGACAGGGGGTTTAGCACAGATACGCAGTATTTT
>TRBV9|TRBJ2-1|NA|NA
CASSGGVGARHNEQFF
TGTGCCAGCAGCGGAGGTGTGGGAGCTAGGCACAATGAGCAGTTCTTC
>TRBV18|TRBJ2-7|NA|NA
CASSPLGNEQYF
TGTGCCAGCTCACCACTTGGGAACGAGCAGTACTTC
>TRBV10-1|TRBJ2-5|TRBD2|few
CASSHRTSGGETQYF
TGCGCCAGCAGCCACCGGACTAGTGGAGGCGAGACCCAGTACTTC
>TRBV24-1|TRBJ2-1|NA|many
CATSDSGSGSYNEQFF
TGTGCCACCAGTGATTCAGGTTCGGGCTCCTACAATGAGCAGTTCTTC
>TRBV7-6|TRBJ1-2|NA|NA
CASSLQDSSLSVYGYTF
TGTGCCAGCAGCTTACAAGACTCCTCACTATCTGTTTATGGCTACACCTTC
>TRBV12-3/TRBV12-4|TRBJ1-5|NA|medium-sized
CASSFSLRQPQHF
TGTGCCAGCAGTTTCAGCCTCAGGCAGCCCCAGCATTTT
>TRBV11-2|TRBJ2-7|TRBD1|NA
CASSLVPNRGVCYEQYF
TGTGCCAGCAGCTTAGTCCCAAACAGGGGAGTTTGCTACGAGCAGTACTTC
>TRBV19|TRBJ1-1|NA|few
CASSIDLWNTEAFF
TGTGCCAGTAGTATAGATCTCTGGAACACTGAAGCTTTCTTT
>TRBV12-3/TRBV12-4|TRBJ2-5|NA|NA
CASTPGTRETQYF
TGTGCCAGCACCCCCGGGACAAGGGAGACCCAGTACTTC
>TRBV3-1|TRBJ2-5|NA|NA
CASRQHLTAAETQYF
TGTGCCAGCAGGCAACATCTTACGGCGGCTGAGACCCAGTACTTC